Given below is one T cell receptor beta chain in context. Its antigen is currently unknown. TCRdb ran MiXCR on the RT-PCR reads and lists one entry per CDR3 protein. The sample includes 800,000 to 1,000,000 distinct CDR3 sequences, around 20% of them seen just once. These data come from a study of response to subunit inactivated influenza vaccine. Study-level results: Authors suggested seasonal influenza vaccinations each recruit few new T cells.

V was cut by 10 bases and J by 0 bases, with 16 bases left in between. The CDR3 is made up of 15 amino acids. Germline lookup yields CDR1 MNHGY and CDR2 SVAAGI. The source is a man aged 45-65 years who received an inactivated influenza vaccine. The chain links TRBV6-9 to TRBJ1-5; D gene ambiguous. Sequenced here: PBMCs from blood, sampled approximately 5 days after vaccination. CDR3 loop: CATSSPCYSNQPQHF. As DNA, the CDR3 is TGTGCCACCTCGTCGCCCTGCTATAGCAATCAGCCCCAGCATTTT.